This entry features one TCR beta chain sequence. Generated by immunoSEQ multiplex PCR, the TCRdb table keeps only in-frame clones and is missing some. The sample has millions of clones, 93% seen once. The sample originates from a study of shared clonotypes between healthy human individuals. V dropped 5 bases and J dropped 5; count of bases not matched to a gene: 8. CDR3 size: 17 residues. Per the germline V gene, CDR1 is MNHEY and CDR2 is SMNVEV (reference sequence). CD45RO negativity and positive selection for CCR7 defined naive CD8 cells, a population that excluded terminally differentiated effector memory CD45RA+ cells.

The chain is built from TRBV27 and TRBJ2-3; 15 positions agree with TRBD2. The TCR sequence derives from a man between 18 and 29 years old in good health. Some clones in this sample may be carry-over from other donors' samples. Sequencing was performed on naive CD8+ T cells from PBMCs. The CDR3 coding sequence is TGTGCCAGCAGTCTTTATGGACTAGCGGGAGGGAAAGATACGCAGTATTTT. Encoded protein: CASSLYGLAGGKDTQYF.